This T cell receptor (beta chain) was sequenced for a study of response to subunit inactivated influenza vaccine. Whole-study findings and limits: The authors suggested that every seasonal influenza vaccination recruits few new T cells.

Using its own MiXCR run on the RT-PCR reads, TCRdb lists one record per CDR3 protein. The sample has some 300,000 distinct CDR3 sequences; 20% to 25% are singletons. About this clonotype itself: Its antigen is still unknown.

Germline CDR1 reads SGHRS; CDR2 reads YFSETQ. Trimming removed 4 bases at V and 2 bases at J, with 9 bases between. The CDR3 totals 13 residues. The chain links TRBV5-1 to TRBJ2-5, with TRBD2 as a possible D gene (6 bases). Material: PBMCs from blood, obtained less than 22 months after vaccination. The sequence was obtained from a man aged 50 to 75 who received an inactivated influenza vaccine. The CDR3 loop is CASSAGTQETQYF. As DNA, the CDR3 is TGCGCCAGCAGCGCCGGGACTCAAGAGACCCAGTACTTC.